The 28 T cell receptor beta chains reported below all come from one sample, sequenced in a study of cytomegalovirus exposure and HLA in healthy donors (dated by TCRdb to 2015 to 2018). Library preparation was by the immunoSEQ multiplex PCR assay. The multiplex PCR relied on a mix of 60 forward primers for TCR Vbeta segments and 13 reverse primers for TCR Jbeta segments. This is the immuneACCESS table as TCRdb keeps it, with only in-frame sequences that have V and J called. A part of the clones is gone; compared with another copy, unresolved V genes explain less than half, and the rest is unexplained. The sample table records approximately 290,000 clones; 80% of these occur just once. The ten largest clones take up approximately 0.3% of the sample. The sequenced material came from PBMCs. The receptor source for this set is a girl aged 2-15 years in good health and CMV-seronegative.

The rearrangement links TRBV15 to TRBJ1-2; 7 nucleotides match TRBD1. The CDR3 runs 16 residues. The V segment lost 4 bases and the J segment 5 bases; nucleotides outside the gene matches: 13. CDR1 is LNHNV, CDR2 YYDKDF, per germline (reference sequence). The CDR3 bases are TGTGCCACCAGCATTCACAGGGGTATTAGTATATATGGCTACACCTTC. Translation: CATSIHRGISIYGYTF.

V and J are TRBV27 and TRBJ2-2, with a possible D match to TRBD2 (5 bases). Trimming took 2 bases from V and 8 from J, leaving 9 bases between them. The CDR3 runs 13 residues. The germline gives CDR1 MNHEY, CDR2 SMNVEV (reference sequence). The DNA of the CDR3 is TGTGCCAGCAGTTTAACGGGGATTGGGGAGCTGTTTTTT. It is translated as CASSLTGIGELFF.

This sequence joins TRBV6-5 and TRBJ1-2, with a weak D call TRBD1 (5 bases). V shed 5 bases and J shed 7 bases, with 14 bases lying between them. The CDR3 runs 13 residues. The V gene's germline CDR1 is MNHEY and CDR2 SVGAGI. Here the CDR3 DNA reads TGTGCCAGCAGTCCAACCGGGACTAGTGGCTACACCTTC. The encoded protein is CASSPTGTSGYTF.

This chain links TRBV7-9 with TRBJ1-2, with no clear D. Trimming removed 5 bases at V and 6 bases at J, with 10 bases between. CDR3 length equals 12 residues. CDR1 SEHNR and CDR2 FQNEAQ come from the germline V gene (reference sequence). CDR3 DNA sequence: TGTGCCAGCAGCCGGACTAAAGATGGCTACACCTTC. It encodes CASSRTKDGYTF.

V and J are TRBV11-2 and TRBJ1-2; no clear D gene. Deletions cut 6 bases from V and 2 bases from J, with 13 bases between. The CDR3 sequence is 14 residues long. Germline values: CDR1 SGHAT, CDR2 FQNNGV. Here the CDR3 DNA reads TGTGCCAGCAGTCCCCAGGATCCAAACTATGGCTACACCTTC. Its protein is CASSPQDPNYGYTF.

This clone turned up a few times. At the DNA level, this CDR3 is encoded by other sequences in the same sample as well. This chain links TRBV29-1 with TRBJ2-7; 9 bases map to TRBD1. The V segment lost 6 bases and the J segment 2 bases; nucleotides outside the gene matches: 5. The CDR3 has 13 residues. Germline V gene data show CDR1 as SQVTM and CDR2 as ANQGSEA. The CDR3 here is CSVEWTGAYEQYF. DNA for the CDR3: TGCAGCGTGGAATGGACAGGGGCCTACGAGCAGTACTTC.

J is TRBJ2-2 and V is TRBV7-9; D is possibly TRBD2 (6 bases). Germline V CDR1 and CDR2: SEHNR, FQNEAQ (reference sequence). V was cut by 5 bases and J by 5 bases, with 18 bases left in between. This CDR3 comprises 16 residues. The CDR3 protein is CASSPPGPGVTGELFF. The CDR3, as DNA: TGTGCCAGCAGCCCGCCTGGGCCGGGGGTAACCGGGGAGCTGTTTTTT. Full variable domain (missing parts from reference TRBV7-9 and TRBJ2-2): DTGVSQNPRHKITKRGQNVTFRCDPISEHNRLYWYRQTLGQGPEFLTYFQNEAQLEKSRLLSDRFSAERPKGSFSTLEIQRTEQGDSAMYLCASSPPGPGVTGELFFGEGSRLTVL.

The V gene is TRBV5-1, the J gene TRBJ2-7; TRBD1 aligns across 8 bases. The V gene end was trimmed by 4 bases and the J gene end by 3 bases; junction bases not matched to a gene: 3. From germline, CDR1 is SGHRS and CDR2 YFSETQ. This CDR3 region has 13 residues. The CDR3 protein is CASSPQGVYEQYF. The CDR3 region has the DNA TGCGCCAGCAGCCCACAGGGGGTCTACGAGCAGTACTTC.

The rearrangement uses TRBV28 and TRBJ2-7, with TRBD1 matching over 9 bases. V trimming: 1 base; J trimming: 2 bases; junction bases outside the gene matches: 9. This CDR3 contains 17 residues. The germline gives CDR1 MDHEN, CDR2 SYDVKM. The CDR3 reads CASSLSRWDRETYEQYF. The CDR3 DNA reads TGTGCCAGCAGTTTATCCCGGTGGGACAGGGAGACCTACGAGCAGTACTTC.

The CDR3 DNA reads as TGTGCCAGCAGTTTTCGGACAGTGAGAGGGGGGGTCCCCTACAATGAGCAGTTCTTC. This translates into CASSFRTVRGGVPYNEQFF. The genes are TRBV28 and TRBJ2-1, with a weak D call TRBD2 (7 bases). The germline CDR1 and CDR2 sequences are MDHEN and SYDVKM. The CDR3 extends over 19 amino acids. The V end lost 3 bases, the J end lost 2 bases, and 23 bases lay between the germline ends.

This chain uses TRBV7-6 with TRBJ1-6, with TRBD1 as a possible D gene (5 bases). V lost 1 base and J lost 13, with 8 bases in between. CDR3 length equals 12 residues. Germline CDR1 SGHVS, CDR2 FNYEAQ. The CDR3 region is CASSLVGGPLHF. The CDR3 coding sequence is TGTGCCAGCAGCTTAGTGGGGGGGCCCCTCCACTTT.

The rearrangement joins TRBV4-1 to TRBJ2-5, with 8 nucleotides matching TRBD1. The germline CDR1 and CDR2 sequences are MGHRA and YSYEKL. There are 15 residues in the CDR3. J lost 7 bases, V lost 5 bases, and 12 bases had no gene match. CDR3 in amino acids: CASSDRTGSGGTQYF. The CDR3 DNA follows: TGCGCCAGCAGCGATAGGACAGGGAGTGGTGGGACCCAGTACTTC.

The genes are TRBV10-1 and TRBJ2-3; 14 nucleotides align to TRBD2. The V segment lost 4 bases and the J segment 4 bases; nucleotides outside the gene matches: 4. Germline CDR1 and CDR2: WNHNN and SYGVQD (reference sequence). The CDR3 spans 16 residues. CDR3 DNA sequence: TGCGCCAGCAGTGCGGGACTAGCGGGAGTGGCAGATACGCAGTATTTT. Its translation: CASSAGLAGVADTQYF.

This clone has more than one count but fewer than ten. V and J are TRBV11-2 and TRBJ1-6; the D is unclear. V was clipped by 2 bases and J by 6 bases, with 11 bases between them. The CDR3 totals 15 residues. Germline V gene lookup returns CDR1 SGHAT and CDR2 FQNNGV. CDR3 sequence (DNA): TGTGCCAGCAGCTTAAGTTCAGGAACTAATTCACCCCTCCACTTT. Translated: CASSLSSGTNSPLHF.

For this clone: The junction differs from germline at one of its ends, possibly a read error. J is TRBJ2-7 and V is TRBV7-9; 7 positions agree with TRBD1. The CDR3 has 12 amino acids. Germline values: CDR1 SEHNR, CDR2 FQNEAQ (reference sequence). CDR3 loop: CSSSLGPGQLYF. CDR3 DNA: TGTTCCAGCAGCTTAGGTCCGGGACAGTTATACTTC.

The V gene is TRBV6-1, the J gene TRBJ1-1; unclear D gene. The germline CDR1 and CDR2 sequences are MNHNS and SASEGT. V gave up 2 bases and J gave up 2 bases, with 9 bases separating them. This CDR3 region has 14 residues. The CDR3 DNA reads TGTGCCAGCAGTGAATCTTCCCCCAACACTGAAGCTTTCTTT. It codes for CASSESSPNTEAFF.

This clone came up once. The V and J genes are TRBV2 and TRBJ2-3, with a weak D call TRBD2 (5 bases). CDR3 length: 12 amino acids. Germline CDR1 is SNHLY and CDR2 is FYNNEI. The V gene lost 9 bases and the J gene lost 2 bases, with 9 bases spanning the gap. The CDR3 DNA follows: TGTGCCAGTTGCGGGCTCACAGATACGCAGTATTTT. It encodes CASCGLTDTQYF.

The chain's CDR3 is CASSFAGNEQFF. CDR3 nucleotides: TGCGCCAGCAGCTTCGCGGGGAATGAGCAGTTCTTC. The chain carries TRBV5-1 and TRBJ2-1; D is perhaps TRBD2 (6 bases). Germline V gives CDR1 SGHRS, CDR2 YFSETQ. V gave up 2 bases and J gave up 7 bases, with 7 bases separating them. The CDR3 runs to 12 residues. The whole variable domain, filled in from reference TRBV5-1 and TRBJ2-1, reads KAGVTQTPRYLIKTRGQQVTLSCSPISGHRSVSWYQQTPGQGLQFLFEYFSETQRNKGNFPGRFSGRQFSNSRSEMNVSTLELGDSALYLCASSFAGNEQFFGPGTRLTVL.

The chain employs TRBV23-1 and TRBJ1-4; no definite D call. TRBV23-1 is designated an ORF whose function remains uncertain. The CDR3 covers 15 residues. V was pared by 0 bases and J by 0 bases, with 5 bases between. This CDR3 is CASSQSGATNEKLFF. In DNA, the CDR3 is TGCGCCAGCAGTCAATCCGGTGCAACTAATGAAAAACTGTTTTTT.

The CDR3 spells CAISPTGTEEKLFF. In DNA, the CDR3 is TGTGCCATCAGCCCTACAGGGACGGAAGAAAAACTGTTTTTT. The V and J genes are TRBV10-3 and TRBJ1-4, with TRBD1 as a possible D gene (6 bases). V was shortened by 6 bases and J by 8 bases, with 16 bases between the two germline ends. Looked up from germline, CDR1 is ENHRY and CDR2 is SYGVKD. This CDR3 is 14 amino acids long.

The sample holds a few counts of this clone. The chain carries TRBV3-1 (or the pseudogene TRBV3-2) and TRBJ1-5; D remains unclear. CDR1 and CDR2 from the germline V gene are LGHDT and YNNKEL (reference sequence). CDR3 length: 9 residues. Deletions cut 9 bases from V and 9 bases from J, with 6 bases between. CDR3 loop: CASKRPQHF. The CDR3 nucleotides are TGTGCCAGTAAGAGGCCCCAGCATTTT.

V is TRBV29-1 and J is TRBJ1-1; a weak D match, TRBD1 (5 bases). The CDR3 has 15 amino acids. The V gene lost 0 bases and the J gene lost 1 base, with 12 bases spanning the gap. The V gene's germline CDR1 is SQVTM and CDR2 ANQGSEA. In DNA form, the CDR3 reads TGCAGCGTTGAAGACAGGGTCAGGGAGAACACTGAAGCTTTCTTT. This encodes CSVEDRVRENTEAFF.

A few counts support this clone. The gene calls are TRBV29-1 and TRBJ2-7, with 7 bases matching TRBD1. The CDR3 contains 12 residues. CDR1 is SQVTM and CDR2 is ANQGSEA in the germline V gene. V shed 6 bases, J shed 2 bases, and the junction held 4 bases outside the gene matches. The CDR3 coding sequence is TGCAGCGTCGAGGACAGGCCCTACGAGCAGTACTTC. It translates to CSVEDRPYEQYF.

This clone was observed once. This chain joins TRBV28 and TRBJ1-5; 8 bases fit TRBD1. V shed 2 bases and J 4 bases; nucleotides not matched to a gene: 7. Germline V CDR1 and CDR2: MDHEN, SYDVKM. The CDR3 is 16 residues long. DNA for the CDR3: TGTGCCAGCAGTTTAATCGGACAGGGTGGGAATCAGCCCCAGCATTTT. Translation gives CASSLIGQGGNQPQHF.

V gene TRBV7-9 combines with J gene TRBJ1-2, with D hard to call. This CDR3 comprises 11 residues. Per germline, CDR1 SEHNR and CDR2 FQNEAQ (reference sequence). The CDR3, as DNA: TGTTCCATCCCGGCGGGAGATGGCTACACCTTC. This encodes CSIPAGDGYTF.

The J gene is TRBJ2-7, the V gene TRBV6-6, with TRBD1 matching 10 bases. Trimming cost V 6 bases and J 5 bases; bases outside gene matches: 13. The CDR3 totals 16 residues. Germline CDR1 MNHNY, CDR2 SVGAGI (reference sequence). The CDR3 coding sequence is TGTGCCAGCAGCCATATCCGACAGGGGGCGAGGAACGAGCAGTACTTC. Translated, it gives CASSHIRQGARNEQYF.

The J gene is TRBJ2-5, the V gene TRBV7-2; D might be TRBD2 (5 bases). V shed 2 bases and J shed 4 bases, with 17 bases lying between them. CDR1 is SGHTA, CDR2 FQGNSA, per germline. This CDR3 has 16 residues. The CDR3 DNA is TGTGCCAGCAGCTTAAACGGCGGGTGGATCCCAGAGACCCAGTACTTC. It specifies CASSLNGGWIPETQYF.

V and J are TRBV5-8 and TRBJ1-6, with TRBD1 identical over 8 bases. V lost 4 bases to trimming and J lost 3 bases; unmatched junction nucleotides: 12. CDR3 length equals 18 residues. The germline CDR1 and CDR2 sequences are SGHTS and YDEGEE. This CDR3 is CASSPGQGSIFYNSPLHF. The CDR3 DNA reads as TGTGCCAGCAGCCCAGGACAGGGATCCATTTTCTATAATTCACCCCTCCACTTT.